This TCR beta chain is drawn from a study of blood T cells in healthy people across ages. The use of a sample-barcoded 5' primer and a J-beta primer mix characterized a second PCR of roughly 6 to 11 cycles. Researchers report that a template-switch adaptor with 12 random nucleotides tagged each cDNA molecule. TCRdb reprocessed the 5' RACE reads with MiXCR, giving one entry per CDR3 protein. The profile shows over 950,000 distinct CDR3 sequences, 35% to 40% of them singletons. This CDR3 contains 14 residues. Germline CDR1 and CDR2: SGHTA and FQGNSA. Trimming at V came to 1 base and at J to 7 bases, leaving 4 bases not matched to a gene.

The sequenced sample was blood. The TCR comes from a man aged 18 to 29 in good health. The chain couples TRBV7-2 to TRBJ1-2, with TRBD1 identical over 9 bases. Here the CDR3 reads CASSLEQGAGGYTF. CDR3 coding DNA: TGTGCCAGCAGCTTAGAACAGGGGGCCGGTGGCTACACCTTC.